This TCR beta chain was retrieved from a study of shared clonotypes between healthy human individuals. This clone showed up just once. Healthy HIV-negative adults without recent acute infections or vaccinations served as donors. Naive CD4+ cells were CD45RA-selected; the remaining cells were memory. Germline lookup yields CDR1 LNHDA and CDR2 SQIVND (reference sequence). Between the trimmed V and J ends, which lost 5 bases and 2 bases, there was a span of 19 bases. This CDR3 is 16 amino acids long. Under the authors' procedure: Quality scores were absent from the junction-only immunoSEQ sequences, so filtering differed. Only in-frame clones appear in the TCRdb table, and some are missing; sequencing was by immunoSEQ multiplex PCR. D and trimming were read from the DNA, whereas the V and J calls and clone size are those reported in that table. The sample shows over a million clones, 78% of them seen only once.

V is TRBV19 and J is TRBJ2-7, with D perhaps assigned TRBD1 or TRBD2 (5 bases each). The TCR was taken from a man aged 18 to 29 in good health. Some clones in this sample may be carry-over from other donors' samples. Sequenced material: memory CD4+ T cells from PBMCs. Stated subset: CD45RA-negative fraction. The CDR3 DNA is TGTGCCAGTAGTTTCGGATCGGGGCAGGGTCCCTACGAGCAGTACTTC. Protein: CASSFGSGQGPYEQYF.